Listed below are T cell receptor beta chains from one sample, sequenced in a study of technical replicates of blood from several donors. Assay: immunoSEQ multiplex PCR; the TCRdb copy retains only in-frame clones and omits some. In the table there are fewer than 100,000 clones, approximately 97% of which are singletons. The source material was T cells isolated from PBMCs. These receptors came from a human donor in good health. The CDR3 runs from the conserved cysteine through the conserved F or W. D genes are given only for firm matches. Clone size, where shown, is once, few, many, or a class for clones that have expanded.

-	TRBV7-2	-	TRBJ2-1	TGTGCCAGCAGCTTACTCCGGGGGTCGGAGGGACTCTTC	CASSLLRGSEGLF
-	TRBV4-1	TRBD1	TRBJ1-2	TGCGCCAGCAGCCAAGGGGACAGATTCAACTATGGCTACACCTTC	CASSQGDRFNYGYTF
-	TRBV2	-	TRBJ2-5	TGTGCCAGCAGCCCACCGCAGTCCAGGGAAGAGACCCAGTACTTC	CASSPPQSREETQYF
-	TRBV7-6	TRBD1	TRBJ2-2	TGTGCCAGCAGCTTACAACCAGGACAGGGGGGGACCGGGGAGCTGTTTTTT	CASSLQPGQGGTGELFF
-	TRBV7-7	TRBD1	TRBJ2-5	TGTGCCAGCAGCTCGGGGACAGAGCAAGAGACCCAGTACTTC	CASSSGTEQETQYF
-	TRBV6-1	TRBD1	TRBJ2-7	TGTGCCAGCAGTGTAACCGGGACAGGGGTAGAGCAGTACTTC	CASSVTGTGVEQYF
-	TRBV10-2	TRBD2	TRBJ2-1	TGCGCCAGCACAACTAGCGACTACAATGAGCAGTTCTTC	CASTTSDYNEQFF
-	TRBV9	-	TRBJ2-7	TGTGCCAGCAGCGTAGGTGGCGGGGTCTACGAGCAGTACTTC	CASSVGGGVYEQYF
-	TRBV6-5	-	TRBJ2-5	TGTGCCAGCAGTTTCACAGGGCGCCAAGAGACCCAGTACTTC	CASSFTGRQETQYF
-	TRBV29-1	TRBD1	TRBJ1-1	TGCAGCGTTGATCGTACAGGGGGGTTCACTGAAGCTTTCTTT	CSVDRTGGFTEAFF
-	TRBV10-3	TRBD1	TRBJ2-1	TGTGCCATCAGGGACAGGGCGGCTTACAATGAGCAGTTCTTC	CAIRDRAAYNEQFF
-	TRBV6-6	TRBD2	TRBJ2-7	TGTGCCAGCAGAACCACGGGACTAGCGGGGGGCGAGCAGTACTTC	CASRTTGLAGGEQYF
-	TRBV19	TRBD2	TRBJ2-7	TGTGCCAGTAGTAGAGACCTAAGGCTAGCGGGGCCTCCTCCCTACGAGCAGTACTTC	CASSRDLRLAGPPPYEQYF
-	TRBV5-1	TRBD1	TRBJ2-1	TGCGCCAGCAGCTTGGTTTCTTCTTCGGACAGGGGGAATGAGCAGTTCTTC	CASSLVSSSDRGNEQFF
-	TRBV11-2	-	TRBJ2-1	TGTGCCAGCAGCTTAGGGAGGGCTCGTTCCTACAATGAGCAGTTCTTC	CASSLGRARSYNEQFF
-	TRBV27	TRBD1	TRBJ2-1	TGTGCCAGCACCCCGGGGACAGGGGGAAATGAGCAGTTCTTC	CASTPGTGGNEQFF
once	TRBV7-9	TRBD1	TRBJ1-2	TGTGCCAGCAGCCCGGACAGGTTCCGTTATGGCTACACCTTC	CASSPDRFRYGYTF
-	TRBV7-3	TRBD1	TRBJ2-2	TGTGCCAGCAGCTTAACCCAGGGGGACGGGGAGCTGTTTTTT	CASSLTQGDGELFF
once	TRBV6-5	-	TRBJ2-3	TGTGCCAGCAGTTACGGCCCTAGCATGGAAAATACGCAGTATTTT	CASSYGPSMENTQYF
-	TRBV4-2	TRBD1	TRBJ1-4	TGTGCCAGCAGCCAAGAGGGACAGGGGGCTTTCCGGGAAAAACTGTTTTTT	CASSQEGQGAFREKLFF
-	TRBV5-1	TRBD1	TRBJ2-5	TGCGCCAGCAGCTTAGGGGGCCCCCAAGAGACCCAGTACTTC	CASSLGGPQETQYF
-	TRBV5-1	TRBD1	TRBJ2-7	TGCGCCAGCAGCTGGACGACCCGGGACAGGGGATACGAGCAGTACTTC	CASSWTTRDRGYEQYF
-	TRBV2	TRBD1	TRBJ1-6	TGTGCCAGCAGTGTTTACCGACAGGGGAAGAATTCACCCCTCCACTTT	CASSVYRQGKNSPLHF
-	TRBV10-2	TRBD1	TRBJ2-5	TGCGCCAGCACCGGCGACAGGGGCCTACAAGAGACCCAGTACTTC	CASTGDRGLQETQYF
-	TRBV10-3	-	TRBJ2-7	TGTGCCATCAGTCTGTCCCGCGGTCCTTCCTACGAGCAGTACTTC	CAISLSRGPSYEQYF
-	TRBV19	-	TRBJ2-3	TGTGCCAGTAGCTCCCCGGGACTCCTGGGGGATACGCAGTATTTT	CASSSPGLLGDTQYF
-	TRBV12-5	-	TRBJ1-2	TGTGCTAGTGGTACACAAGACAGTTATGGCTACACCTTC	CASGTQDSYGYTF
-	TRBV28	TRBD1	TRBJ2-1	TGTGCCAGCAGTTTCGGGACAGGGCCATACAATGAGCAGTTCTTC	CASSFGTGPYNEQFF
medium-sized	TRBV4-2	-	TRBJ2-6	TGTGCCAGCAGCCAAGAAACAGGTTCTGGGGCCAACGTCCTGACTTTC	CASSQETGSGANVLTF
few	TRBV2	-	TRBJ2-2	TGTGCCAGCCGGCCAGGGGACACCGGGGAGCTGTTTTTT	CASRPGDTGELFF
-	TRBV11-2	-	TRBJ2-2	TGTGCCAGCAGCTCGCCAGACACCAATCCAACCGGGGAGCTGTTTTTT	CASSSPDTNPTGELFF
-	TRBV21-1	-	TRBJ1-1	TGTGCCAGCAGCTTCCGAGGGAGGGTAGGGGACACTGAAGCTTTCTTT	CASSFRGRVGDTEAFF
-	TRBV6-5	TRBD2	TRBJ2-1	TGTGCCAGCAGTTCGACCAACTCGCGGGGGGGGAATGAGCAGTTCTTC	CASSSTNSRGGNEQFF
-	TRBV28	-	TRBJ1-2	TGTGCCAGCAGTTCAGTCGAATATGGCTACACCTTC	CASSSVEYGYTF
-	TRBV6-1	-	TRBJ1-6	TGTGCCAGCAGTGAAGGAGAGGGCGAGAATTCACCCCTCCACTTT	CASSEGEGENSPLHF
-	TRBV7-9	TRBD2	TRBJ2-1	TGTGCCAGCAGCCCGATCTTTAGCGGGAGACTCGACAATGAGCAGTTCTTC	CASSPIFSGRLDNEQFF
-	TRBV4-1	-	TRBJ1-3	TGCGCCAGCAGCCTTTACGGGGGGGCCCGCTCTGGAAACACCATATATTTT	CASSLYGGARSGNTIYF